Below are 8 T cell receptor beta chains sequenced from a single sample in a study of shared clonotypes between healthy human individuals. Profiled with immunoSEQ multiplex PCR; TCRdb holds only in-frame clones, not every one. The sample holds roughly 1,500,000 clones; about 98% are singletons and the top ten take roughly 0.45%. The specimen sequenced was naive CD4+ T cells sorted from blood. Subset: CD45RA+ positively selected. The source is a man aged 25 to 40 in good health.

The chain joins TRBV28 to TRBJ1-2; the D gene is possibly TRBD1 (6 bases). The germline V and J ends were trimmed by 9 bases and 4 bases, with 18 bases remaining between them. Germline V lookup: CDR1 MDHEN, CDR2 SYDVKM. This CDR3 has 14 residues. CDR3 bases: TGTGCCAGTCTCGGGGCAGGGGTGCGCTATGGCTACACCTTC. It translates to CASLGAGVRYGYTF.

The chain combines TRBV29-1 with TRBJ2-3; 7 bases map to TRBD2. This CDR3 contains 14 residues. Germline V gene data show CDR1 as SQVTM and CDR2 as ANQGSEA. The V segment lost 5 bases and the J segment 3 bases; nucleotides outside the gene matches: 8. The CDR3 DNA sequence: TGCAGCGTTCATTCCCCTAGCGGAACAGATACGCAGTATTTT. This codes for CSVHSPSGTDTQYF.

The genes are TRBV5-1 and TRBJ2-7, with 8 bases matching TRBD1. CDR3 length equals 15 residues. After removal of 2 bases from V and 5 bases from J, the junction contained 9 bases not matched to a gene. Germline lookup yields CDR1 SGHRS and CDR2 YFSETQ. Here the CDR3 reads CASSFWRTGTHEQYF. The CDR3 nucleotides are TGCGCCAGCAGCTTTTGGAGGACAGGGACCCACGAGCAGTACTTC.

The chain combines TRBV27 with TRBJ2-7; D uncertain. The V and J ends lost 3 bases and 6 bases respectively, with 12 bases between them. Germline V gene lookup returns CDR1 MNHEY and CDR2 SMNVEV (reference sequence). This CDR3 has 13 residues. This CDR3 is CASSFGWGGEQYF. The CDR3 bases are TGTGCCAGCAGTTTCGGGTGGGGTGGCGAGCAGTACTTC.

This chain connects TRBV5-6 to TRBJ2-7, with unresolved D. V was shortened by 4 bases and J by 0 bases, with 8 bases between the two germline ends. This CDR3 comprises 13 residues. Germline V gives CDR1 SGHDT, CDR2 YYEEEE. Written as DNA, the CDR3 is TGTGCCAGCAGCCCTCGGGCCTCCTACGAGCAGTACTTC. This gives the protein CASSPRASYEQYF.

J is TRBJ2-1 and V is TRBV19, with 10 bases lining up with TRBD2. V trimming: 5 bases; J trimming: 7 bases; junction bases outside the gene matches: 5. CDR1 is LNHDA, CDR2 SQIVND, per germline (reference sequence). The CDR3 runs to 14 residues. The CDR3 DNA sequence: TGTGCCAGTAGTTTCACTAGCGGGAAGAATGAGCAGTTCTTC. It encodes CASSFTSGKNEQFF.

The CDR3 sequence is CASSPGQVYEQYF. CDR3 sequence (DNA): TGTGCCAGCAGCCCGGGACAGGTCTACGAGCAGTACTTC. V is TRBV7-9 and J is TRBJ2-7; TRBD1 matches 8 bases. Germline trimming cut 5 bases from V and 3 bases from J; bases unmatched to any gene: 3. The CDR3 contains 13 residues. CDR1 and CDR2 from the germline V gene are SEHNR and FQNEAQ (reference sequence).

This rearrangement joins TRBV29-1 to TRBJ2-3; 10 bases match TRBD2. With V trimmed by 7 bases and J by 4 bases, 8 bases remained unmatched. The CDR3 consists of 14 residues. The germline gives CDR1 SQVTM, CDR2 ANQGSEA. DNA for the CDR3: TGCAGCGCTGTAGCGGGAGGAAGGGCAGATACGCAGTATTTT. It codes for CSAVAGGRADTQYF.